This TCR beta chain was documented in a study of T cells in Graves' hyperthyroidism and ophthalmopathy. This clonotype was detected a few times. The source material, RNA transcripts, was used to amplify TCR beta CDR3 regions. HTBI primers were the set used in a first-round RT-PCR of the TCR CDR3. TCRdb redid the calling of the multiplex PCR reads with MiXCR, one entry per CDR3 protein. Among around 240,000 distinct CDR3 sequences listed, about a sixth were seen once. The specimen sequenced was blood. This TCR derives from a woman under 30 with Graves' ophthalmopathy.

DNA of the CDR3: TGTGCCAGCAGTTCAACTAGCTGGCTCTCCTACGAGCAGTACTTC. Amino acids: CASSSTSWLSYEQYF. The chain links TRBV6-5 to TRBJ2-7, with D maybe TRBD2 (6 bases). Germline lookup yields CDR1 MNHEY and CDR2 SVGAGI. This CDR3 is built from 15 residues. V shed 4 bases and J shed 0 bases, with 13 bases lying between them.